The 24 T cell receptor beta chains below were found in one sample sequenced in a study of response to subunit inactivated influenza vaccine. TCRdb reprocessed the RT-PCR reads via MiXCR and lists one record per CDR3 protein. The repertoire includes roughly 700,000 distinct CDR3 sequences, approximately 15% of them detected once, and around 6.5% sits in the top ten. The sample was PBMCs from blood, taken 14 to 15 days before vaccination. The receptors derive from a man aged 45-60 years who received an inactivated influenza vaccine.

This clonotype was picked up many times. The V and J genes are TRBV6-5 and TRBJ1-3; possibly TRBD1 for D (5 bases). The CDR3 runs to 17 residues. Trimming took off 2 bases at V and 0 bases at J, with 14 bases between the two ends. Germline V CDR1 and CDR2: MNHEY, SVGAGI. The CDR3 bases are TGTGCCAGCAGTTACGGGGCAGGCGGCAGCTCTGGAAACACCATATATTTT. This gives the protein CASSYGAGGSSGNTIYF.

This clonotype has a handful of counts. The chain uses TRBV2 and TRBJ1-5, with 11 nucleotides matching TRBD1. J was trimmed by 3 bases and V by 7 bases; bases with no gene match: 5. This CDR3 contains 15 residues. Germline lookup yields CDR1 SNHLY and CDR2 FYNNEI. CDR3 DNA sequence: TGTGCCAGCAATCGAGGACAGGGGGCCAATCAGCCCCAGCATTTT. This translates into CASNRGQGANQPQHF.

The chain uses TRBV5-1 and TRBJ1-4; no definite D call. V gave up 0 bases and J gave up 8 bases, with 11 bases separating them. Germline-derived CDR1 and CDR2 are SGHRS and YFSETQ. This CDR3 contains 14 residues. In DNA form, the CDR3 reads TGCGCCAGCAGCTTGGGGAATCAGGACGAAAAACTGTTTTTT. The encoded protein is CASSLGNQDEKLFF.

The chain joins TRBV5-5 to TRBJ2-3; 7 bases match TRBD1. Germline V gene data show CDR1 as SGHKS and CDR2 as YYEKEE (reference sequence). The CDR3 covers 15 residues. V lost 3 bases, J lost 1 base, and 5 bases stayed unmatched. CDR3 protein: CASSSGQRGTDTQYF. CDR3 bases: TGTGCCAGCAGCTCGGGACAGAGAGGCACAGATACGCAGTATTTT.

The CDR3 sequence: CASSLAIGDQETQYF. The DNA of the CDR3 is TGCGCCAGCAGCTTGGCCATAGGCGACCAAGAGACCCAGTACTTC. This chain links TRBV5-1 with TRBJ2-5; D call uncertain. CDR1 is SGHRS, CDR2 YFSETQ, per germline. The CDR3 spans 15 residues. Trimming removed 0 bases from V and 0 bases from J, with 9 bases in between.

This sequence joins TRBV5-1 and TRBJ2-3, with D tentatively TRBD1 (6 bases). CDR1 is SGHRS and CDR2 is YFSETQ in the germline V gene. This CDR3 region has 16 residues. Trimming pared 4 bases from V and 2 bases from J, leaving 17 bases between. CDR3 DNA sequence: TGCGCCAGCAGCAAGCGAGTGGACAGTTACACAGATACGCAGTATTTT. This codes for CASSKRVDSYTDTQYF.

This clonotype was seen more than once but under ten times. This rearrangement joins TRBV5-1 to TRBJ1-1, with unresolved D. Germline loops: CDR1 SGHRS, CDR2 YFSETQ. The V and J ends lost 0 bases and 5 bases respectively, with 8 bases between them. The CDR3 covers 13 residues. This chain's CDR3 is CASSLGRRTEAFF. The DNA for the CDR3 is TGCGCCAGCAGCTTGGGGCGGCGGACTGAAGCTTTCTTT.

The rearrangement uses TRBV20-1 and TRBJ2-7; D might be TRBD2 (5 bases). The CDR3 consists of 13 residues. CDR1 is DFQATT, CDR2 SNEGSKA, per germline (reference sequence). V lost 1 base to trimming and J lost 4 bases, with 11 bases between them. The CDR3 DNA reads TGCAGTGCTAGAGGGGGAGATCGGTACGAGCAGTACTTC. It translates to CSARGGDRYEQYF.

This clonotype was counted between two and nine times. This rearrangement joins TRBV11-2 to TRBJ2-7, with 13 bases matching TRBD2. The V and J ends lost 8 bases and 3 bases, in that order; junction bases with no gene match: 1. The CDR3 spans 13 residues. Germline-derived CDR1 and CDR2 are SGHAT and FQNNGV. The CDR3 spells CASGTSGVYEQYF. The CDR3 nucleotides read TGTGCCAGCGGGACTAGCGGGGTCTACGAGCAGTACTTC.

This clonotype has only a few counts. The chain carries TRBV30 and TRBJ1-6; no reliable D call. The length of the CDR3 is 12 residues. V lost 4 bases to trimming and J lost 10 bases, with 11 bases between them. Per the germline V gene, CDR1 is GTSNPN and CDR2 is SVGIG (reference sequence). CDR3 amino acids: CAWTANRSPLHF. As DNA, the CDR3 is TGTGCCTGGACAGCAAACCGGTCACCCCTCCACTTT.

V is TRBV7-9 and J is TRBJ2-2; D call uncertain. Germline CDR1 reads SEHNR; CDR2 reads FQNEAQ (reference sequence). The V gene lost 1 base and the J gene lost 1 base, with 7 bases spanning the gap. The CDR3 totals 15 residues. The CDR3 DNA sequence: TGTGCCAGCAGCTTAGTGACCTGGAACACCGGGGAGCTGTTTTTT. Translating it yields CASSLVTWNTGELFF. The complete variable domain, with remaining parts taken from reference TRBV7-9 and TRBJ2-2, reads DTGVSQNPRHKITKRGQNVTFRCDPISEHNRLYWYRQTLGQGPEFLTYFQNEAQLEKSRLLSDRFSAERPKGSFSTLEIQRTEQGDSAMYLCASSLVTWNTGELFFGEGSRLTVL.

This clonotype has just a few counts. V is TRBV9 and J is TRBJ2-1; D might be TRBD2 (6 bases). The germline CDR1 and CDR2 sequences are SGDLS and YYNGEE. CDR3 length: 14 amino acids. Trimming took 0 bases from V and 9 from J, leaving 13 bases between them. The CDR3 DNA follows: TGTGCCAGCAGCGTAGTATTGGGAGGAGGTGAGCAGTTCTTC. Translated: CASSVVLGGGEQFF.

The table lists this clonotype with a few counts. V is TRBV5-1 and J is TRBJ1-1; no firm D call. Looked up from germline, CDR1 is SGHRS and CDR2 is YFSETQ. The length of the CDR3 is 14 residues. The V end was cut by 4 bases, the J end by 5 bases, with 15 bases between. The CDR3 region has the DNA TGCGCCAGCAGCCTCGGGCCCTCGAGGACTGAAGCTTTCTTT. Its protein product is CASSLGPSRTEAFF. The variable domain in full, with the rest retrieved from reference TRBV5-1 and TRBJ1-1, is KAGVTQTPRYLIKTRGQQVTLSCSPISGHRSVSWYQQTPGQGLQFLFEYFSETQRNKGNFPGRFSGRQFSNSRSEMNVSTLELGDSALYLCASSLGPSRTEAFFGQGTRLTVV.

This clonotype has more than one count but fewer than ten. The chain joins TRBV29-1 to TRBJ2-7; D uncertain. The V gene lost 1 base and the J gene lost 3 bases, with 7 bases spanning the gap. CDR3 length: 12 residues. Germline CDR1 SQVTM, CDR2 ANQGSEA. Here the CDR3 reads CSVEGLGYEQYF. The DNA of the CDR3 is TGCAGCGTTGAAGGGTTAGGCTACGAGCAGTACTTC.

The J gene is TRBJ2-1, the V gene TRBV12-3 or TRBV12-4, with D maybe TRBD2 (6 bases). The CDR3 has 16 residues. Trimming pared 1 base from V and 7 bases from J, leaving 17 bases between. CDR3 protein: CASSLDKLAPTNEQFF. CDR3 DNA: TGTGCCAGCAGTTTAGATAAGCTAGCGCCGACGAATGAGCAGTTCTTC.

This clonotype occurred a few times. The chain employs TRBV7-8 and TRBJ1-5; TRBD1 agrees at 7 bases. CDR1 is SGHVS, CDR2 FQNEAQ, per germline. The CDR3 sequence is 15 residues long. Germline trimming cut 5 bases from V and 4 bases from J; bases unmatched to any gene: 8. DNA of the CDR3: TGTGCCAGCAGCCAGGGGGTGTCGCTGAATCAGCCCCAGCATTTT. Its translation: CASSQGVSLNQPQHF.

This clonotype was counted a few times. The chain combines TRBV29-1 with TRBJ2-2; TRBD2 is a possible D gene (6 bases). CDR1 and CDR2 (germline): SQVTM, ANQGSEA. Between the trimmed V and J ends, which lost 2 bases and 4 bases, there was a span of 11 bases. The CDR3 runs to 14 residues. CDR3 region: CSVEMGGVTGELFF. The CDR3 region has the DNA TGCAGCGTTGAAATGGGCGGGGTCACCGGGGAGCTGTTTTTT.

The J gene is TRBJ2-2, the V gene TRBV4-3; D not resolved. CDR1 is LGHNA and CDR2 is YSLEER in the germline V gene. CDR3 length: 17 residues. V was pared by 0 bases and J by 0 bases, with 11 bases between. This chain's CDR3 is CASSQDQVGPNTGELFF. CDR3 sequence (DNA): TGCGCCAGCAGCCAAGATCAAGTCGGACCGAACACCGGGGAGCTGTTTTTT.

The rearrangement joins TRBV20-1 to TRBJ2-2, with 8 nucleotides matching TRBD2. Germline CDR1 DFQATT, CDR2 SNEGSKA (reference sequence). The CDR3 is made up of 14 amino acids. V lost 5 bases and J lost 6; bases outside the gene matches: 8. The DNA for the CDR3 is TGCAGTGCTGACCGGGGGGGGCCTTCCGGGGAGCTGTTTTTT. Its translation is CSADRGGPSGELFF.

The rearrangement links TRBV12-3 or TRBV12-4 to TRBJ2-3, with TRBD1 identical over 9 bases. This CDR3 comprises 16 residues. The ends lost 6 bases at V and 4 bases at J; junction bases unmatched: 11. The CDR3 nucleotides read TGTGCCAGCAGCCTGGCCCCGGGACAGGGATCAGATACGCAGTATTTT. Its protein is CASSLAPGQGSDTQYF.

CDR3 region: CASSPQFGGSSYNEQFF. In nucleotides, the CDR3 is TGTGCCAGCTCACCCCAATTTGGGGGGAGCTCCTACAATGAGCAGTTCTTC. V usage is TRBV18 and J usage is TRBJ2-1; possible D gene TRBD2, 6 bases. The CDR3 spans 17 residues. V was pared by 3 bases and J by 0 bases, with 15 bases between. The germline V gene encodes CDR1 KGHSH and CDR2 LQKENI. Using reference TRBV18 and TRBJ2-1 for the parts outside the CDR3, the full variable domain is NAGVMQNPRHLVRRRGQEARLRCSPMKGHSHVYWYRQLPEEGLKFMVYLQKENIIDESGMPKERFSAEFPKEGPSILRIQQVVRGDSAAYFCASSPQFGGSSYNEQFFGPGTRLTVL.

There are a few counts of this clonotype. This chain uses TRBV10-3 with TRBJ2-7; unclear D gene. Germline CDR1 is ENHRY and CDR2 is SYGVKD. This CDR3 comprises 15 residues. Trimming removed 3 bases from V and 8 bases from J, with 20 bases in between. The CDR3 sequence is CAISDSLTDPRQQYF. For the CDR3, the DNA is TGTGCCATCAGTGACTCATTGACGGATCCCCGCCAGCAGTACTTC.

The CDR3 region is CSARRDREGTDTQYF. The CDR3 nucleotides are TGCAGTGCTAGGCGGGACAGGGAAGGCACAGATACGCAGTATTTT. The rearrangement uses TRBV20-1 and TRBJ2-3, with 9 bases lining up with TRBD1. The V gene's germline CDR1 is DFQATT and CDR2 SNEGSKA (reference sequence). The CDR3 has 15 amino acids. J was trimmed by 1 base and V by 3 bases; bases with no gene match: 5.

V is TRBV24-1 and J is TRBJ2-7; D ambiguous. The CDR3 length is 11 residues. The V and J ends lost 3 bases and 8 bases respectively, with 7 bases between them. Germline V gene sequence: CDR1 KGHDR, CDR2 SFDVKD. The CDR3 DNA is TGTGCCACCAGTGATATTGTTAAGCAGTACTTC. It encodes CATSDIVKQYF.